What follows describes a single T cell receptor beta chain. Its antigen target is currently unknown. No much larger clone exists at a distance of one base, and base qualities are not known. Library method: 5' RACE. Instrument on record: Illumina HiSeq 2500. The second PCR ran for about 7 to 11 cycles and used a J-beta primer mix along with a sample-barcoded 5' primer. A template-switch 5' adaptor carrying 12 random nucleotides introduced a unique molecular identifier onto each TCR beta cDNA molecule. Each sample yielded at least 2.5 million CDR3-containing paired-end reads. First-strand cDNA synthesis was performed from all RNA using the Mint cDNA synthesis kit, with priming by a TRBC-specific oligonucleotide. All cDNA was treated with uracil-DNA glycosylase and then went through a first 18-cycle PCR with the universal primers M1SS and BC2_uni_R. For the original study's pipeline: Each sample was normalized by randomly selecting 1 million high-quality reads, each carrying a distinct molecular identifier. Instead of being binned into consensus sequences, reads that shared molecular identifiers were thrown out. CDR3 identification, clonotype clustering and error correction used MiTCR with a Q25 quality threshold and the strictest error-elimination algorithm. A nonparametric unseen species model with Euler transformation was used to estimate lower-bound total TCR beta diversity. The public sequencing data were trimmed at Q25 with fastp and processed into clonotypes with MiXCR by TCRdb, which kept only in-frame beta chains. Here each entry gathers all rows of one CDR3 protein and keeps the most common genes and DNA. TCRdb's processing, not the authors' own work, is the source of the V and J calls. This sample comprises 800,000 or so distinct CDR3 sequences, about 42% of them detected only once. Together, the top ten hold 15% to 20% of the sample.

The source of the sample is a study of blood T cells in healthy people across ages (dated by TCRdb to between 2014 and 2017). In the study overall: In model experiments, template switching captured roughly one uniquely barcoded TCR beta cDNA molecule for every two T cells. The study analyzed two additional independent replicas of 1 million unique cDNA reads from the same blood draw for two donors, one aged 18 to 29 and one aged 80 or older. Donors were grouped into four age groups: young (average about 15 years), middle-aged (39), aged (about 59) and long-lived (approximately 82). To avoid experimental bias, donors of different ages were spread randomly across the sequencing lanes. The study measured age-related changes in TCR beta repertoire diversity using deep sequencing normalized with unique cDNA molecular identifiers. Study-wide findings and limitations: As age increased, observed TCR beta diversity per million T cells dropped in a roughly linear way, and a significant reduction was already evident by age around 41. Bulk unsorted PBMC profiling prevented conclusive comparison of naive and antigen-experienced compartments. Compared with the aged group, the long-lived group had more naive CD4+ T cells, fewer expanded clones and increased TCR diversity, suggesting age selection. The CMV infection status of donors was not known, potentially confounding age-related changes in expanded clonotypes. Estimates of total diversity based on one million sequenced T cells were considered lower bounds and underestimates. Observed TCR beta diversity correlated strongly with the percentage of naive T cells measured by flow cytometry.

Donors were 39 systemically healthy Caucasian individuals from Russia aged about 6 to 100 years. Around 10 milliliters of peripheral blood were collected from each donor into EDTA-treated Vacutainer tubes. PBMCs were isolated by Ficoll-Paque density-gradient centrifugation, with at least 6 million obtained per sample. Total RNA, at least 6 micrograms per sample, was extracted from PBMCs with Trizol reagent. Naive CD45RAhigh/CD27high T cell percentages were measured by flow cytometry on a PBMC aliquot from every donor. Sequencing was carried out using blood. This receptor was taken from a man older than 75 in good health.

Here the CDR3 is given as CASSPTRLRDQETQYF. The nucleotide sequence is TGTGCCAGCAGTCCTACTAGGTTGAGGGACCAAGAGACCCAGTACTTC. This receptor chain uses TRBV12-3 or TRBV12-4 and TRBJ2-5; TRBD2 could be the D gene, as 5 bases match. A distance of 16 bases separates the germline ends of V and J, which lose 5 bases and 0 bases respectively. There are 16 amino acids in the CDR3, from cysteine to phenylalanine inclusive. The kept DNA is CDR3 alone, 48 bases in frame from the first base.